These 5 T cell receptor beta chains were all obtained from the same sample, sequenced in a study of blood T cell repertoires in COVID-19. Measured with immunoSEQ multiplex PCR; TCRdb has only the in-frame clones, and not every one. Of 50,000 to 60,000 clones in the sample, about 88% were seen once. The sample consisted of peripheral blood. These receptor sequences come from a man in his sixties with acute or convalescent COVID-19.

V is TRBV7-2 and J is TRBJ2-5, with a tentative D call TRBD1 (5 bases). V was clipped by 5 bases and J by 4 bases, with 17 bases between them. Germline V gives CDR1 SGHTA, CDR2 FQGNSA. This CDR3 has 15 residues. The CDR3: CASSVDLQGRETQYF. In nucleotides, the CDR3 is TGTGCCAGCAGCGTGGACCTCCAGGGCCGAGAGACCCAGTACTTC.

The chain couples TRBV25-1 to TRBJ2-4, with D unclear. The germline V gene has CDR1 MGHDK and CDR2 SYGVNS. The CDR3 sequence is 15 residues long. V was clipped by 3 bases and J by 0 bases, with 9 bases between them. The CDR3 spells CASSDKILAKNIQYF. The DNA for the CDR3 is TGTGCCAGCAGTGATAAGATACTAGCCAAAAACATTCAGTACTTC.

The chain uses TRBV30 and TRBJ2-6; D might be TRBD2 (5 bases). The CDR3 is made up of 19 amino acids. Per germline, CDR1 GTSNPN and CDR2 SVGIG (reference sequence). The V gene lost 3 bases and the J gene lost 0 bases, with 21 bases spanning the gap. The CDR3 nucleotides are TGTGCCTGGAGCCACGGACTGCAGGCCCGAAGCTCTGGGGCCAACGTCCTGACTTTC. Protein product: CAWSHGLQARSSGANVLTF.

The rearrangement joins TRBV2 to TRBJ2-3; 7 bases align to TRBD2. There are 15 residues in the CDR3. Germline loops: CDR1 SNHLY, CDR2 FYNNEI. Trimming cost V 6 bases and J 5 bases; bases outside gene matches: 11. CDR3 in amino acids: CASRYGGGSGDTQYF. CDR3 nucleotides: TGTGCCAGCAGATATGGCGGGGGTTCTGGAGATACGCAGTATTTT.

This sequence joins TRBV6-1 and TRBJ2-1, with 14 bases matching TRBD2. V dropped 0 bases and J dropped 8; count of bases not matched to a gene: 9. CDR1 and CDR2 (germline): MNHNS, SASEGT. There are 18 residues in the CDR3. This CDR3 is CASSEARGLAGGRYEQFF. For the CDR3, the DNA is TGTGCCAGCAGTGAAGCCCGTGGACTAGCGGGGGGCCGGTATGAGCAGTTCTTC.